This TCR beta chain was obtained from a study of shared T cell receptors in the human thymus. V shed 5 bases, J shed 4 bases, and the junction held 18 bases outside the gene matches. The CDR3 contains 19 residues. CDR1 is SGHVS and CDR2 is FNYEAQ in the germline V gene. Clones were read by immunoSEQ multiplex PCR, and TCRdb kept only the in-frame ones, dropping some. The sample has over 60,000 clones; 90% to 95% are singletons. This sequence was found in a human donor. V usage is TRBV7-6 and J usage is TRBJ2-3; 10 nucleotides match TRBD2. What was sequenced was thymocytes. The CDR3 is CASSPALGTSEPKPDTQYF. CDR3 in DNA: TGTGCCAGCAGCCCAGCCCTCGGGACTAGCGAACCTAAGCCAGATACGCAGTATTTT.